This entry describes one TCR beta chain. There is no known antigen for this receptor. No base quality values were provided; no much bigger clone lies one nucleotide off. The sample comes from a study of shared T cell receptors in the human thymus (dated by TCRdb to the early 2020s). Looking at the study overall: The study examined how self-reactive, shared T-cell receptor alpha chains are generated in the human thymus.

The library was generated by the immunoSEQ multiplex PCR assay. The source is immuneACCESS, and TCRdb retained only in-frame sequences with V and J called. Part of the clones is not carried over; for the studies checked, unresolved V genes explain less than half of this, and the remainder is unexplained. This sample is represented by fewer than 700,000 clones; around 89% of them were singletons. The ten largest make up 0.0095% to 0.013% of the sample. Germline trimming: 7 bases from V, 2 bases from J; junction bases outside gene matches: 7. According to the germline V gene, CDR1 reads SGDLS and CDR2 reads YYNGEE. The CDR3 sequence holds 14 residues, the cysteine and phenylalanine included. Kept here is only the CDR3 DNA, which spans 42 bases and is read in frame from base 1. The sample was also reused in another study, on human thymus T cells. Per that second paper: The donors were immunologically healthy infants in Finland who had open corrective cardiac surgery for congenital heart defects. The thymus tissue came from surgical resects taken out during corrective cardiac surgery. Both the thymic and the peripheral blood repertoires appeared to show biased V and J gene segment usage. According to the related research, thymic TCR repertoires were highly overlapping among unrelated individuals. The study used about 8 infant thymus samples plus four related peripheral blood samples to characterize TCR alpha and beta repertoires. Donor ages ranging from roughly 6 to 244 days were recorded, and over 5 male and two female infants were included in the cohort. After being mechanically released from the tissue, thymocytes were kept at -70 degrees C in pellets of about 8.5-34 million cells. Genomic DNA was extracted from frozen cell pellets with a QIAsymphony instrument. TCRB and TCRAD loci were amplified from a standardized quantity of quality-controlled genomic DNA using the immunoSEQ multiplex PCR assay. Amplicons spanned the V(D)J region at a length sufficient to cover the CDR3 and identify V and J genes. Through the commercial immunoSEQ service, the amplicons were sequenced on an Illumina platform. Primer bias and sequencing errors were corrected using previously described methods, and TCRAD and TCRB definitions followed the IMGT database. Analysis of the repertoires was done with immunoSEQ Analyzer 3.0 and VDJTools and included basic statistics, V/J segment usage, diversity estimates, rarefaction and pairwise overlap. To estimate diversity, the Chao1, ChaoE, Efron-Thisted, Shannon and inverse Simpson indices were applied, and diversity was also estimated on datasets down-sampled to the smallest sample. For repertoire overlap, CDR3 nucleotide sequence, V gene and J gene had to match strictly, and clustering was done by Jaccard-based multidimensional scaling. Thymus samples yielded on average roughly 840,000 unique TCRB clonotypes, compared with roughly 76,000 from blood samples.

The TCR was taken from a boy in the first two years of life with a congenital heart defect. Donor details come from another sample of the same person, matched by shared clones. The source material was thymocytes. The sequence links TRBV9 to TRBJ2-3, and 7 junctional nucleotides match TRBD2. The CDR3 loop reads CASGGGLDTDTQYF. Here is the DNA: TGTGCCAGCGGGGGGGGACTGGACACAGATACGCAGTATTTT.